This T cell receptor (beta chain) is from a study of blood T cell repertoires in COVID-19. Study at large: The samples span acute and convalescent COVID-19 from the United States, Italy and Spain. T cells, B-cell-depleted T cells, or PBMCs provided the cDNA or gDNA that served as material.

Per the authors' pipeline: Amplified reference gene primers provided the basis for estimating nucleated cell counts. Produced via immunoSEQ multiplex PCR; TCRdb's table is partial and in-frame only. D and trimming come from the DNA, and the V and J calls and clone size come from that table. The sample carries 60,000 to 75,000 clones, about 90% recorded once. J lost 5 bases, V lost 5 bases, and 7 bases had no gene match. Germline lookup yields CDR1 WSHSY and CDR2 SAAADI. The CDR3 length is 17 residues. This chain connects TRBV10-2 to TRBJ2-1; 15 positions agree with TRBD2. This clonotype was obtained from a man aged 55-75 years with acute or convalescent COVID-19. The sample consisted of peripheral blood. DNA of the CDR3: TGCGCCAGCAGTACGTGGAGGACTAGCGGGGGGGACAATGAGCAGTTCTTC. Its protein product is CASSTWRTSGGDNEQFF.